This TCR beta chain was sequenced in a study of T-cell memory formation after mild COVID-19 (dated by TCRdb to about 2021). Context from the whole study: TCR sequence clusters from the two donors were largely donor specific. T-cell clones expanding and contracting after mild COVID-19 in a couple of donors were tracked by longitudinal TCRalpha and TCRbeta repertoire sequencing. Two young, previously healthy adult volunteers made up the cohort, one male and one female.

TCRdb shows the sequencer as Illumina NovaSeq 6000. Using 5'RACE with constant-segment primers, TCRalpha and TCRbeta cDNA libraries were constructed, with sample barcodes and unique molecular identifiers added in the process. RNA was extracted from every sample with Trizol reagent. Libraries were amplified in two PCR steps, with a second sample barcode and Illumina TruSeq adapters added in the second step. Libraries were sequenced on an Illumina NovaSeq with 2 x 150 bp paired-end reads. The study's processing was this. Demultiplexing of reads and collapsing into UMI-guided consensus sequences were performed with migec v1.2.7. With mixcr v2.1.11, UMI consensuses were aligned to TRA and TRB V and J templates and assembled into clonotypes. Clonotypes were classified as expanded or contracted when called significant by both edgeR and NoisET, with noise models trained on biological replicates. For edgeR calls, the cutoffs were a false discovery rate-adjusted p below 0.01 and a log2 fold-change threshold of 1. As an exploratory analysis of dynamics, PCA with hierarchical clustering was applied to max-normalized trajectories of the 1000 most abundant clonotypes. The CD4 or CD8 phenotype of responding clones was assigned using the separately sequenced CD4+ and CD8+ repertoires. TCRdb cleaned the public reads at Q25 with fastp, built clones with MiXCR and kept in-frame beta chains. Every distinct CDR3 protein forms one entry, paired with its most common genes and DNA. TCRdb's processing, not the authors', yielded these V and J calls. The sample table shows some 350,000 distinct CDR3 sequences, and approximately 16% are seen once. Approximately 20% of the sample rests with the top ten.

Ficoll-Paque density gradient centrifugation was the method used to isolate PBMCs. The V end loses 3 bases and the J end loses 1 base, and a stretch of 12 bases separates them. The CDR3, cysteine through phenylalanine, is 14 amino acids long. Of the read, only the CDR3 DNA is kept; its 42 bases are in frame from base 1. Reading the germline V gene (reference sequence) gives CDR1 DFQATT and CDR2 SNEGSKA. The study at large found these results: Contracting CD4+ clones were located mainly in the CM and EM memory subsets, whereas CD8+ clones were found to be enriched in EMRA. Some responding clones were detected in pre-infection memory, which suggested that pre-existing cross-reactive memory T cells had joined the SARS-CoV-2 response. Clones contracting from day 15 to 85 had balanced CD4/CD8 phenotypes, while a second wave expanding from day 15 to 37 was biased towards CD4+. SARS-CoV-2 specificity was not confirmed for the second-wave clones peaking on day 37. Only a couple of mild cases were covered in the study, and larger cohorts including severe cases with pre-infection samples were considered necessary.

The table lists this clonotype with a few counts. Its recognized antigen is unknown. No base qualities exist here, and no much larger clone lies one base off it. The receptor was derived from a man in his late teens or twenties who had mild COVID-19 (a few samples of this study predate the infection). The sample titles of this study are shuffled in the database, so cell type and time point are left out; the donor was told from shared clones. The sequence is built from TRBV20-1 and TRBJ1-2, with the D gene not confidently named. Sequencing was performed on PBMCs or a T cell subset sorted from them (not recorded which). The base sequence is TGCAGTGCTAGTTCCGGGAGCGGTAACTATGGCTACACCTTC. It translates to CSASSGSGNYGYTF.